This T cell receptor (beta chain) was recorded in a study of blood T cells in healthy people across ages. Germline loops: CDR1 KGHSH, CDR2 LQKENI. The CDR3 is made up of 16 amino acids. With 4 bases removed from V and 5 bases from J, the gap between germline ends came to 20 bases. For the second PCR, which ran for roughly 6 to 12 cycles, a sample-barcoded 5' primer and a J-beta primer mix were used. TCRdb used MiXCR to reprocess the 5' RACE reads, holding one entry per CDR3 protein. The sample has some 730,000 distinct CDR3 sequences, 22% seen once. The source material was blood. The TCR was taken from a man between 65 and 85 years old in good health. The genes are TRBV18 and TRBJ2-5; D ambiguous. The CDR3: CASSRSRAGGSETQYF. The CDR3 DNA reads TGTGCCAGCTCACGGTCCCGGGCTGGCGGTTCGGAGACCCAGTACTTC. The variable domain in full, with the rest retrieved from reference TRBV18 and TRBJ2-5, is NAGVMQNPRHLVRRRGQEARLRCSPMKGHSHVYWYRQLPEEGLKFMVYLQKENIIDESGMPKERFSAEFPKEGPSILRIQQVVRGDSAAYFCASSRSRAGGSETQYFGPGTRLLVL.